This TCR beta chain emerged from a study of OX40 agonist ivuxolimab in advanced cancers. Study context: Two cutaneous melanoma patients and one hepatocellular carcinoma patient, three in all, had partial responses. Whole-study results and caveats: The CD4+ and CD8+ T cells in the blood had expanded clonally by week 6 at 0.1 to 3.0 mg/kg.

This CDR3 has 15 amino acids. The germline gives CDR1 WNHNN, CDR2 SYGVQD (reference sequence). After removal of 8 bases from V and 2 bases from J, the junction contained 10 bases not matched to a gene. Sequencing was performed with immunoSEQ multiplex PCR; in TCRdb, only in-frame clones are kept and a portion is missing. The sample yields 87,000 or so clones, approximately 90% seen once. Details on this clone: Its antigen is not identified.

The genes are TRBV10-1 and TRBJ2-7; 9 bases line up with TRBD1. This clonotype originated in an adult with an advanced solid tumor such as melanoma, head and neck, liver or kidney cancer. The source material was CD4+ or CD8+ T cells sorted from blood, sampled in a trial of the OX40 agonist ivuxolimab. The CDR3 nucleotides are TGCGCCAGCTCGATCTCCGGGACAGGGCCCTACGAGCAGTACTTC. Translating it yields CASSISGTGPYEQYF.